This record covers a single T cell receptor beta chain. The data were obtained in a study of blood T cell repertoires in COVID-19. Study background: From the United States, Italy and Spain came samples of acute and convalescent COVID-19. T cells, B-cell-depleted T cells, or PBMCs supplied cDNA or gDNA.

Per the original data handling: Cell counts per sample came from amplifying reference gene primers. The protocol was immunoSEQ multiplex PCR, while the TCRdb copy is restricted to in-frame clones and leaves out a portion. Clonal size and the V and J genes are those of that table, whereas D and trimming came from the DNA. The sample records more than 150,000 clones, over 75% being singletons. Germline assignment: CDR1 KGHSH and CDR2 LQKENI. The CDR3 length is 14 residues. V shed 4 bases, J shed 8 bases, and the junction held 6 bases outside the gene matches. The source material was peripheral blood. The genes are TRBV18 and TRBJ1-4; 8 bases are shared with TRBD1. This TCR came from a man aged 45-65 years who had recovered from COVID-19. The CDR3 DNA follows: TGTGCCAGCTCACGCAGGGGGCAAGGGGAAAAACTGTTTTTT. Encoded protein: CASSRRGQGEKLFF.